Below are 14 T cell receptor beta chains sequenced from a single sample in a study of preoperative IRX-2 immunotherapy in early breast cancer. Profiled with immunoSEQ multiplex PCR; TCRdb holds only in-frame clones, not every one. The table records 60,000 or so clones, roughly 94% of them present only once. The treatment here: preoperative locoregional IRX-2 cytokine immunotherapy. This material was collected from a patient treated with IRX-2 immunotherapy. The origin of the receptors is a human donor with breast cancer.

V usage is TRBV5-1 and J usage is TRBJ2-7; 9 bases line up with TRBD1. Germline-derived CDR1 and CDR2 are SGHRS and YFSETQ. J lost 2 bases, V lost 3 bases, and 3 bases had no gene match. This CDR3 comprises 14 residues. The CDR3 DNA reads as TGCGCCAGCAGCTCCGGGACAGGGCCCTACGAGCAGTACTTC. This gives the protein CASSSGTGPYEQYF. Full variable domain (missing parts from reference TRBV5-1 and TRBJ2-7): KAGVTQTPRYLIKTRGQQVTLSCSPISGHRSVSWYQQTPGQGLQFLFEYFSETQRNKGNFPGRFSGRQFSNSRSEMNVSTLELGDSALYLCASSSGTGPYEQYFGPGTRLTVT.

This chain uses TRBV28 with TRBJ2-1; D is uncertain. V was shortened by 3 bases and J by 8 bases, with 5 bases between the two germline ends. Germline V CDR1 and CDR2: MDHEN, SYDVKM. The CDR3 sequence is 11 residues long. This chain's CDR3 is CASSFRDEQFF. As DNA, the CDR3 is TGTGCCAGCAGTTTTCGGGATGAGCAGTTCTTC.

The J gene is TRBJ2-1, the V gene TRBV5-6; D possibly uses TRBD1 or TRBD2 (6 bases each). The germline gives CDR1 SGHDT, CDR2 YYEEEE. The CDR3 spans 12 residues. V was clipped by 4 bases and J by 6 bases, with 8 bases between them. CDR3 loop: CASSPGANEQFF. In DNA, the CDR3 is TGTGCCAGCAGCCCGGGGGCCAATGAGCAGTTCTTC. Complete variable domain (other parts from reference TRBV5-6 and TRBJ2-1): DAGVTQSPTHLIKTRGQQVTLRCSPKSGHDTVSWYQQALGQGPQFIFQYYEEEERQRGNFPDRFSGHQFPNYSSELNVNALLLGDSALYLCASSPGANEQFFGPGTRLTVL.

CDR3 amino acids: CASSLSTELSGYTF. The CDR3 region has the DNA TGTGCCAGCTCACTTTCGACCGAGCTCTCTGGCTACACCTTC. The chain couples TRBV18 to TRBJ1-2; no clear D. The CDR3 loop spans 14 amino acids. V was pared by 4 bases and J by 7 bases, with 16 bases between. Germline V lookup: CDR1 KGHSH, CDR2 LQKENI. The full variable domain, in which reference TRBV18 and TRBJ1-2 provide the parts outside the CDR3, is NAGVMQNPRHLVRRRGQEARLRCSPMKGHSHVYWYRQLPEEGLKFMVYLQKENIIDESGMPKERFSAEFPKEGPSILRIQQVVRGDSAAYFCASSLSTELSGYTFGSGTRLTVV.

This clone was seen once. The chain is built from TRBV6-6 and TRBJ1-2, with 8 bases identical to TRBD1. The CDR3 extends over 16 amino acids. Trimming cost V 6 bases and J 0 bases; bases outside gene matches: 9. The germline V gene encodes CDR1 MNHNY and CDR2 SVGAGI (reference sequence). The CDR3 region is CASSQITGGANYGYTF. In DNA, the CDR3 is TGTGCCAGCAGCCAAATAACAGGGGGAGCTAACTATGGCTACACCTTC.

The chain is built from TRBV5-4 and TRBJ1-1; D remains unclear. Between the trimmed V and J ends, which lost 5 bases and 4 bases, there was a span of 9 bases. Germline-derived CDR1 and CDR2 are SGHNT and YYREEE (reference sequence). The CDR3 has 12 residues. CDR3 DNA: TGTGCCAGCAGTTTACACCTCACTGAAGCTTTCTTT. Translated, it gives CASSLHLTEAFF.

The chain joins TRBV4-1 to TRBJ1-2; D perhaps matches TRBD1 (6 bases). Germline-derived CDR1 and CDR2 are MGHRA and YSYEKL. V gave up 5 bases and J gave up 6 bases, with 19 bases separating them. This CDR3 is 15 amino acids long. The CDR3, as DNA: TGCGCCAGCAGCTTGGCCGGGACATTAATCCATGGCTACACCTTC. It encodes CASSLAGTLIHGYTF.

In the case of this clone: One junction end disagrees with the germline gene, perhaps due to a read error. This chain links TRBV2 with TRBJ2-7; D ambiguous. The CDR3 runs 13 residues. Germline V CDR1 and CDR2: SNHLY, FYNNEI. The DNA for the CDR3 is TGTGCCAGCAGTGAAGCGCTTCGACAAGGCTTAAGCTTC. Translating it yields CASSEALRQGLSF.

V and J are TRBV18 and TRBJ2-7; unclear D gene. CDR1 is KGHSH, CDR2 LQKENI, per germline. V gave up 0 bases and J gave up 3 bases, with 6 bases separating them. The CDR3 length is 13 residues. CDR3 amino acids: CASSPPSGYEQYF. CDR3 coding DNA: TGTGCCAGCTCACCACCTAGTGGCTACGAGCAGTACTTC.

V is TRBV7-2 and J is TRBJ2-7; no clear D gene. The CDR3 covers 13 residues. Germline CDR1 and CDR2: SGHTA and FQGNSA. Trimming pared 0 bases from V and 2 bases from J, leaving 5 bases between. CDR3 sequence reads: CASSLARPYEQYF. In nucleotides, the CDR3 is TGTGCCAGCAGCTTAGCGCGACCCTACGAGCAGTACTTC.

The chain is built from TRBV10-3 and TRBJ1-3; no firm D call. Germline-derived CDR1 and CDR2 are ENHRY and SYGVKD. The CDR3 covers 16 residues. The V end lost 1 base, the J end lost 4 bases, and 14 bases lay between the germline ends. The CDR3 sequence: CAISEWYPAGGNTIYF. CDR3 coding DNA: TGTGCCATCAGTGAGTGGTACCCTGCTGGGGGAAACACCATATATTTT.

The chain is built from TRBV5-6 and TRBJ2-3; TRBD1 agrees at 7 bases. The germline gives CDR1 SGHDT, CDR2 YYEEEE. J lost 6 bases, V lost 3 bases, and 10 bases had no gene match. The CDR3 is made up of 15 amino acids. The CDR3 here is CASSSPGQVSDTQYF. Here the CDR3 DNA reads TGTGCCAGCAGCTCCCCCGGACAGGTGTCGGATACGCAGTATTTT.

This clone was detected only a few times. J is TRBJ2-3 and V is TRBV4-1; 8 nucleotides line up with TRBD2. CDR3 size: 13 residues. With 11 bases clipped from V and 4 bases from J, the junction kept 8 bases outside the gene matches. Germline CDR1 reads MGHRA; CDR2 reads YSYEKL. The CDR3 coding sequence is TGCGCCTCCCGGGGGGGCAGGTCAGATACGCAGTATTTT. Translated, it gives CASRGGRSDTQYF.

This clone was seen a few times. The V and J genes are TRBV2 and TRBJ1-3; no clear D. V shed 6 bases and J shed 0 bases, with 12 bases lying between them. The CDR3 spans 15 residues. Per the germline V gene, CDR1 is SNHLY and CDR2 is FYNNEI. This CDR3 reads CASSDRTVSGNTIYF. The CDR3 nucleotides read TGTGCCAGCAGCGACCGGACGGTCTCTGGAAACACCATATATTTT. Combining the CDR3 with reference TRBV2 and TRBJ1-3 gives the whole variable domain EPEVTQTPSHQVTQMGQEVILRCVPISNHLYFYWYRQILGQKVEFLVSFYNNEISEKSEIFDDQFSVERPDGSNFTLKIRSTKLEDSAMYFCASSDRTVSGNTIYFGEGSWLTVV.